These 4 T cell receptor beta chains were sequenced from one sample in a study of cytomegalovirus exposure and HLA in healthy donors. PCR involved 60 Vbeta and 13 Jbeta primers. The assay was immunoSEQ multiplex PCR, and TCRdb's table has in-frame clones only and misses some. The profile covers roughly 110,000 clones, with around 80% appearing a single time and roughly 2.5% taken by the ten largest. What was sequenced was PBMCs. The origin of the receptors is a man aged 40-49 years in good health and CMV-seronegative.

V and J are TRBV7-2 and TRBJ1-1; tentatively, D is TRBD1 (5 bases). The CDR3 is 13 amino acids. V was trimmed by 4 bases and J by 1 base, leaving 7 bases between them. Germline V lookup: CDR1 SGHTA, CDR2 FQGNSA. For the CDR3, the DNA is TGTGCCAGCAGCTCAGGACAGAACACTGAAGCTTTCTTT. It is translated as CASSSGQNTEAFF. Supplemented by reference TRBV7-2 and TRBJ1-1, the full variable domain reads GAGVSQSPSNKVTEKGKDVELRCDPISGHTALYWYRQSLGQGLEFLIYFQGNSAPDKSGLPSDRFSAERTGGSVSTLTIQRTQQEDSAVYLCASSSGQNTEAFFGQGTRLTVV.

This clone was recorded once. The rearrangement uses TRBV6-5 and TRBJ1-6, with D possibly being TRBD1 (5 bases). Germline-derived CDR1 and CDR2 are MNHEY and SVGAGI. V gave up 8 bases and J gave up 7 bases, with 12 bases separating them. The CDR3 runs 13 residues. Here the CDR3 reads CASGAEGNSPLHF. Here the CDR3 DNA reads TGTGCCAGCGGGGCGGAAGGAAATTCACCCCTCCACTTT.

The sample holds a few counts of this clone. This chain connects TRBV4-1 to TRBJ2-2; maybe TRBD2 (5 bases). CDR1 is MGHRA, CDR2 YSYEKL, per germline. The CDR3 totals 16 residues. Deletions cut 3 bases from V and 8 bases from J, with 19 bases between. CDR3 residues: CASSQPNRGVRGELFF. CDR3 sequence (DNA): TGCGCCAGCAGCCAGCCCAATCGGGGAGTAAGAGGGGAGCTGTTTTTT.

This chain connects TRBV6-6 to TRBJ2-3; 12 bases match TRBD2. V lost 7 bases to trimming and J lost 5 bases; unmatched junction nucleotides: 7. Per germline, CDR1 MNHNY and CDR2 SVGAGI (reference sequence). The CDR3 is 15 residues long. CDR3 amino acids: CASTLAGGQKDTQYF. In DNA, the CDR3 is TGTGCCAGCACCCTAGCGGGGGGGCAGAAAGATACGCAGTATTTT.